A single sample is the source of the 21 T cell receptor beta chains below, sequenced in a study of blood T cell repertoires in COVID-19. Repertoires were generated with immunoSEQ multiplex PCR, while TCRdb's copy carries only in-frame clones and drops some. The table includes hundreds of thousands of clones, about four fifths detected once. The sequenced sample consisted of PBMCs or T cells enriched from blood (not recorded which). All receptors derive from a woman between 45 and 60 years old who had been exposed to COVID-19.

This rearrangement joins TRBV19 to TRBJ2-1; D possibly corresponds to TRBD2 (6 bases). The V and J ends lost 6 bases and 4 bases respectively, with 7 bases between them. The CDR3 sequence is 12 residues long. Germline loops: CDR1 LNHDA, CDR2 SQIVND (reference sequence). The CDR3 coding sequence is TGTGCCAGTAGCGGGGGTTACAATGAGCAGTTCTTC. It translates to CASSGGYNEQFF.

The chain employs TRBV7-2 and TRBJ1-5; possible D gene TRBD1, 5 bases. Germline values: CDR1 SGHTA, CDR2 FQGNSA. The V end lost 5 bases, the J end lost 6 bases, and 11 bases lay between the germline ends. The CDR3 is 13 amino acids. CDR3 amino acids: CASSPGWAQPQHF. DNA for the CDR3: TGTGCCAGCAGCCCAGGGTGGGCTCAGCCCCAGCATTTT. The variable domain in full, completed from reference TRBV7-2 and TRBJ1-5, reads GAGVSQSPSNKVTEKGKDVELRCDPISGHTALYWYRQSLGQGLEFLIYFQGNSAPDKSGLPSDRFSAERTGGSVSTLTIQRTQQEDSAVYLCASSPGWAQPQHFGDGTRLSIL.

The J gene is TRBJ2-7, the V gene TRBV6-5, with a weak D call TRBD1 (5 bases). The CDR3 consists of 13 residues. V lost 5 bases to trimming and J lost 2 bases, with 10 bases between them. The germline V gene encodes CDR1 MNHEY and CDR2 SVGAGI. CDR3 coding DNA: TGTGCCAGCAGTCCGGACACCCCCTACGAGCAGTACTTC. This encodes CASSPDTPYEQYF.

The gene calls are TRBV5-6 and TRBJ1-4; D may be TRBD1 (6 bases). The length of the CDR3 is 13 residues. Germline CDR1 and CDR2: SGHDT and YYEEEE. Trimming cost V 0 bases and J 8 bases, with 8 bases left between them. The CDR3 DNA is TGTGCCAGCAGCTTGGCGGGGGGCGAAAAACTGTTTTTT. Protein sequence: CASSLAGGEKLFF.

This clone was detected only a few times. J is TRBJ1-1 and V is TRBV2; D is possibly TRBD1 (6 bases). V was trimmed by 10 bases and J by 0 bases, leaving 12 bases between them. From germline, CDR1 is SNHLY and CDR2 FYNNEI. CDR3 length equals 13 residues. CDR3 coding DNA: TGTGCCATTTCGACAGGAATGAACACTGAAGCTTTCTTT. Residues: CAISTGMNTEAFF. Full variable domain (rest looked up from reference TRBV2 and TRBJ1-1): EPEVTQTPSHQVTQMGQEVILRCVPISNHLYFYWYRQILGQKVEFLVSFYNNEISEKSEIFDDQFSVERPDGSNFTLKIRSTKLEDSAMYFCAISTGMNTEAFFGQGTRLTVV.

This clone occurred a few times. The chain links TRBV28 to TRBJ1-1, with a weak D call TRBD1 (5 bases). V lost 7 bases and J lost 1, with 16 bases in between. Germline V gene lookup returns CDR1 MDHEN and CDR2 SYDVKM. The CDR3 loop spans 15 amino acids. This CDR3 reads CASISPGWGNTEAFF. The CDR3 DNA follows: TGTGCCAGCATAAGCCCAGGGTGGGGGAACACTGAAGCTTTCTTT.

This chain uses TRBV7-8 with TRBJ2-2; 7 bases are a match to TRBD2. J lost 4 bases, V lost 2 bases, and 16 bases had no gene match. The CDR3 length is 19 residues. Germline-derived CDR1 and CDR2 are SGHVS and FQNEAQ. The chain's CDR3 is CASSLLLGGGRGGTGELFF. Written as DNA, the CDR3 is TGTGCCAGCAGCTTATTACTGGGAGGAGGGAGGGGTGGCACCGGGGAGCTGTTTTTT.

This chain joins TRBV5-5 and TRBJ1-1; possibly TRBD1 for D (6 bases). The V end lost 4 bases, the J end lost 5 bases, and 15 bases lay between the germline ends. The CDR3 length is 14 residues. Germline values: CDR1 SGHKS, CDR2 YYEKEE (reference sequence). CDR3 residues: CASSRDTGRTEAFF. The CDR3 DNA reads TGTGCCAGCAGCAGGGACACTGGTAGGACTGAAGCTTTCTTT.

CDR3 nucleotides: TGTGCCAGCAGCTTACAGGGGACCTGGGATGGCTACACCTTC. Its translation is CASSLQGTWDGYTF. This chain connects TRBV7-8 to TRBJ1-2; TRBD1 might be the D (6 bases). This CDR3 contains 14 residues. Germline V gives CDR1 SGHVS, CDR2 FQNEAQ. Trimming cost V 2 bases and J 6 bases, with 13 bases left between them. The full variable domain, its missing parts supplied by reference TRBV7-8 and TRBJ1-2, is GAGVSQSPRYKVAKRGQDVALRCDPISGHVSLFWYQQALGQGPEFLTYFQNEAQLDKSGLPSDRFFAERPEGSVSTLKIQRTQQEDSAVYLCASSLQGTWDGYTFGSGTRLTVV.

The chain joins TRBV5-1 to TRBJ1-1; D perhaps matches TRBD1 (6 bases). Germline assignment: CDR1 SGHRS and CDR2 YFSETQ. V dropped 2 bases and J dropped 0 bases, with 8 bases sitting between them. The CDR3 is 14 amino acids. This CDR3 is CASSFAGVNTEAFF. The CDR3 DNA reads TGCGCCAGCAGCTTCGCAGGGGTGAACACTGAAGCTTTCTTT.

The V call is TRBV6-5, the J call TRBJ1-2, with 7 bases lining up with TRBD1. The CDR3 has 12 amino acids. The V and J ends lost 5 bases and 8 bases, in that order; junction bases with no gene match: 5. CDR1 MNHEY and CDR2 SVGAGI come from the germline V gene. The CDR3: CASSRQGSGYTF. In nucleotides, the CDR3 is TGTGCCAGCAGTCGACAGGGCAGCGGCTACACCTTC.

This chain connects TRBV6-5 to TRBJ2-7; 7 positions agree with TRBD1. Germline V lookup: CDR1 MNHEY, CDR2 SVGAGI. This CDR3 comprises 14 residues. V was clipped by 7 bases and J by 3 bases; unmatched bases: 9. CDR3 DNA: TGTGCCAGCACCTCCGGGACAGTTTTCTACGAGCAGTACTTC. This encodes CASTSGTVFYEQYF.

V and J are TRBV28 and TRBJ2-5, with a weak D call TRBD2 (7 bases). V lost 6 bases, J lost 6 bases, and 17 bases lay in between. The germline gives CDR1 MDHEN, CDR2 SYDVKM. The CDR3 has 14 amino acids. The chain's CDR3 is CASSPGGPPKTQYF. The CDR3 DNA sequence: TGTGCCAGCAGCCCCGGGGGGCCCCCCAAGACCCAGTACTTC.

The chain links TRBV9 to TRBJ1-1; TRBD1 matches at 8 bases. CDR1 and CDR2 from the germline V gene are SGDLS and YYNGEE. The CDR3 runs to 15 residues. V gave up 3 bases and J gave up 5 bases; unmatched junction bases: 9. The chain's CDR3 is CASSARGQGGTEAFF. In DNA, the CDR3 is TGTGCCAGCAGCGCCAGGGGGCAGGGGGGGACTGAAGCTTTCTTT.

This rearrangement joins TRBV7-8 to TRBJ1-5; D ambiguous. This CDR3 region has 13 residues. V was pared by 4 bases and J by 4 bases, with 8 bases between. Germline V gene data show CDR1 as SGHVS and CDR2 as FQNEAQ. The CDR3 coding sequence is TGTGCCAGCAGCTCGGAGGGAAATCAGCCCCAGCATTTT. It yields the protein CASSSEGNQPQHF.

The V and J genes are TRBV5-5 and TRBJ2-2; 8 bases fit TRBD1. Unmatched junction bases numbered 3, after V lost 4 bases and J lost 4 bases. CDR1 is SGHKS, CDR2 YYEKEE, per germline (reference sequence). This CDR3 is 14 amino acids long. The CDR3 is CASSRTGLTGELFF. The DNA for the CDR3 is TGTGCCAGCAGCCGGACAGGGCTCACCGGGGAGCTGTTTTTT.

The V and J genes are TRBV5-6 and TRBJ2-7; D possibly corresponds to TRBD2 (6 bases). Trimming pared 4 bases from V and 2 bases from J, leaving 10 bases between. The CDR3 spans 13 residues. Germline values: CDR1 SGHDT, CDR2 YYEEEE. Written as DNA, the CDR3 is TGTGCCAGCAGCCCCGGGGAGGCCTACGAGCAGTACTTC. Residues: CASSPGEAYEQYF.

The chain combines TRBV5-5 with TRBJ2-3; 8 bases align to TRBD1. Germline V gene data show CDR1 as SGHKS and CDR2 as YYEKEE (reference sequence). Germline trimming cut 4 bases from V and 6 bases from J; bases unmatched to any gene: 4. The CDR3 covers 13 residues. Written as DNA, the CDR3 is TGTGCCAGCAGCCAGGACAGGGTGGATACGCAGTATTTT. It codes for CASSQDRVDTQYF.

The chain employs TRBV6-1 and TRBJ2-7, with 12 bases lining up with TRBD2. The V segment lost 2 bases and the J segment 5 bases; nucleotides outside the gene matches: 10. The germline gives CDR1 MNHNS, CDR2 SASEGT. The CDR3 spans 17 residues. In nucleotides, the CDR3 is TGTGCCAGCAGTGAACGGCGCATCGGGACTAGCGGGCACGAGCAGTACTTC. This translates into CASSERRIGTSGHEQYF.

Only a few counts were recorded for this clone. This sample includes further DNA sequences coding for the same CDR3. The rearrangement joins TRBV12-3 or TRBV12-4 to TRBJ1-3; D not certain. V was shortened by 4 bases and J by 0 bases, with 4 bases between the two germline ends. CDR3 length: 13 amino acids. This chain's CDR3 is CASSSGSGNTIYF. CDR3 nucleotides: TGTGCCAGCAGTTCCGGCTCTGGAAACACCATATATTTT.

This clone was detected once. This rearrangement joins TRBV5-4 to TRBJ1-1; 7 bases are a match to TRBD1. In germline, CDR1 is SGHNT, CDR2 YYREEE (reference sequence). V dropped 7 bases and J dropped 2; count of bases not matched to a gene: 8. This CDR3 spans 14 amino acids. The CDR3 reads CASAPGGLNTEAFF. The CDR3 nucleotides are TGTGCCAGCGCCCCAGGGGGGCTTAACACTGAAGCTTTCTTT.